The clone carrying this T cell receptor beta chain was recorded at least ten times. This record comes from a study of T cells in Graves' hyperthyroidism and ophthalmopathy. V gave up 2 bases and J gave up 7 bases, with 9 bases separating them. CDR1 SGHAT and CDR2 FQNNGV come from the germline V gene. The CDR3 length is 13 residues. Researchers amplified the TCR beta CDR3 regions from RNA transcripts. Researchers ran a first-round RT-PCR on the TCR CDR3 using the HTBI primer set. TCRdb re-called the multiplex PCR reads with MiXCR, one entry per CDR3 protein. The sample includes fewer than 600,000 distinct CDR3 sequences, approximately 14% seen only once; the top ten take around a sixth.

The V gene is TRBV11-2, the J gene TRBJ1-5; D gene uncertain. This sequence was found in a woman between 18 and 29 years old with Graves' hyperthyroidism. Sequencing input: blood. The CDR3 loop reads CASSLRPQQPQHF. Here the CDR3 DNA reads TGTGCCAGCAGCTTAAGGCCGCAACAGCCCCAGCATTTT.